Detailed here is one T cell receptor (beta chain). Its antigen remains unidentified. The record originates from a study of cytomegalovirus exposure and HLA in healthy donors. General study points: Across donors, most TCRs were seen rarely, yet some public ones were widespread. The study put 150 to 200 TCR beta chains on its list as cytomegalovirus-associated.

The germline gives CDR1 SGHAT, CDR2 FQNNGV. J was trimmed by 4 bases and V by 6 bases; bases with no gene match: 10. The CDR3 extends over 15 amino acids. The PCR used 60 Vbeta and 13 Jbeta primers. Assay used: immunoSEQ multiplex PCR; TCRdb lists only in-frame clones, some missing. The sample records 150,000 to 200,000 clones, around 81% being singletons. The origin of this receptor is a young man in good health and CMV-seronegative. Specimen: PBMCs. This sequence joins TRBV11-2 and TRBJ2-3, with 7 nucleotides matching TRBD1. CDR3 sequence reads: CASRIALDRSDTQYF. CDR3 sequence (DNA): TGTGCCAGCAGGATCGCTTTGGACAGGTCAGATACGCAGTATTTT.